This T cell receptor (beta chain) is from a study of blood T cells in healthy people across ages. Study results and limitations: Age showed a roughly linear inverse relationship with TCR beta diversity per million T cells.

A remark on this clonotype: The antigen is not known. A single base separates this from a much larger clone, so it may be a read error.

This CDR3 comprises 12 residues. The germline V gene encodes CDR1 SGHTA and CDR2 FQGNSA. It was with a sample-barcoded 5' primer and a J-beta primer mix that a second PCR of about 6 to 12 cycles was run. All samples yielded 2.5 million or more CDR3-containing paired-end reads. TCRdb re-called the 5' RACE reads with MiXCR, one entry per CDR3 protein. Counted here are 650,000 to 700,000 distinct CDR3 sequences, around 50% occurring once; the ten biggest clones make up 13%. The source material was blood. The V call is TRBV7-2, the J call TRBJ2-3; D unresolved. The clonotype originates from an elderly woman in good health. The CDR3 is CASSLLADAQYF. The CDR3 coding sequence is TGTGCCAGCAGCCTCCTGGCAGATGCGCAGTATTTT.